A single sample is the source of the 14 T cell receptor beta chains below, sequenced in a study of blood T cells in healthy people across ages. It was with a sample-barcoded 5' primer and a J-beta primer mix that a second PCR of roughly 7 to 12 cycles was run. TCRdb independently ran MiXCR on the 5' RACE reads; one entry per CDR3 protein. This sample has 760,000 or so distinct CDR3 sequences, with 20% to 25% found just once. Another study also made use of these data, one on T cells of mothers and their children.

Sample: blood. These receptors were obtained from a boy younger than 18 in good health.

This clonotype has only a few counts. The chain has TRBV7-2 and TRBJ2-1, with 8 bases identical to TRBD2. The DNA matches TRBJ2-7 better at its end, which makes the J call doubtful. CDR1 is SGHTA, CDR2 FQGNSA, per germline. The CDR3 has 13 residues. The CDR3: CASRTAGALEQYF. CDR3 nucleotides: TGTGCCAGCAGGACAGCGGGAGCTCTCGAGCAGTACTTC.

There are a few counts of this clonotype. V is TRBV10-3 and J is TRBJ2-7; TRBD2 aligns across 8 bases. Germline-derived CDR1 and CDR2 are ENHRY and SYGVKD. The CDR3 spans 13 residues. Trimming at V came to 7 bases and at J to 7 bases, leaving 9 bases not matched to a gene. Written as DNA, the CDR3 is TGTGCCATCACCGAGGGACTAGAGGAGGAGCAGTACTTC. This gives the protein CAITEGLEEEQYF.

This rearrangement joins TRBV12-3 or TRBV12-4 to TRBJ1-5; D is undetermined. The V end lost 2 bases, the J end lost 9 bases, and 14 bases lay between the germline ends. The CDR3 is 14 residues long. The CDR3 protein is CASSLSGGMTPQHF. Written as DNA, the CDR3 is TGTGCCAGCAGTTTAAGTGGCGGTATGACGCCCCAGCATTTT.

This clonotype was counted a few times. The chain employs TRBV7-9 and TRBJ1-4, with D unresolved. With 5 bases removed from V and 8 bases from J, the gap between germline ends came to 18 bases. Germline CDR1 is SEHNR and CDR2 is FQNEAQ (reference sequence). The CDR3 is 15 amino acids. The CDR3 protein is CASSPGRALREKLFF. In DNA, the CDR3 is TGTGCCAGCAGCCCCGGACGGGCCCTCCGCGAAAAACTGTTTTTT.

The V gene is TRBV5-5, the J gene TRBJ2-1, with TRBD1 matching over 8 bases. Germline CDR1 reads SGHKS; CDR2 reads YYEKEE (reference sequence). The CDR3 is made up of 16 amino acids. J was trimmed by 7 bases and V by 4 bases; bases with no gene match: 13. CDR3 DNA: TGTGCCAGCAGCCTACAGGGACAGGTTCGGGTGAATGAGCAGTTCTTC. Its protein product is CASSLQGQVRVNEQFF.

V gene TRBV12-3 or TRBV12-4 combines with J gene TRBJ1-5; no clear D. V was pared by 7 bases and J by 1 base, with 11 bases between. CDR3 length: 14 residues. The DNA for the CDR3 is TGTGCCAGCAATGCCGGCACCAGCAATCAGCCCCAGCATTTT. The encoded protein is CASNAGTSNQPQHF.

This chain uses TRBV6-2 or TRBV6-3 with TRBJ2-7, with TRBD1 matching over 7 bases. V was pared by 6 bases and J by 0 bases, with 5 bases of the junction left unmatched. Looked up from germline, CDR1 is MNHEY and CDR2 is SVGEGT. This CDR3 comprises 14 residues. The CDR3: CASSDGDSSYEQYF. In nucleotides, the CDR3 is TGTGCCAGCAGCGATGGGGACAGCTCCTACGAGCAGTACTTC.

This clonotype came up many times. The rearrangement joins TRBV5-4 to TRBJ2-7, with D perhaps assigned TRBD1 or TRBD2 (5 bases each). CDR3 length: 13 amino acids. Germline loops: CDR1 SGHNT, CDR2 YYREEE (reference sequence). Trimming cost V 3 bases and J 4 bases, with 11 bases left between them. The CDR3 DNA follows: TGTGCCAGCAGCTCCGGGACGAAATACGAGCAGTACTTC. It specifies CASSSGTKYEQYF. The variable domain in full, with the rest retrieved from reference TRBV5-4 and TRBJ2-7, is ETGVTQSPTHLIKTRGQQVTLRCSSQSGHNTVSWYQQALGQGPQFIFQYYREEENGRGNFPPRFSGLQFPNYSSELNVNALELDDSALYLCASSSGTKYEQYFGPGTRLTVT.

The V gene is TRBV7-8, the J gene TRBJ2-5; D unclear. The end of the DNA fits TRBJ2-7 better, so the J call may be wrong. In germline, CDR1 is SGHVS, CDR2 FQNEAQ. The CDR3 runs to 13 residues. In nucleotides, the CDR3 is TGTGCCAGCAGCTTAGTATGGAAGGTCGAGCAGTACTTC. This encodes CASSLVWKVEQYF.

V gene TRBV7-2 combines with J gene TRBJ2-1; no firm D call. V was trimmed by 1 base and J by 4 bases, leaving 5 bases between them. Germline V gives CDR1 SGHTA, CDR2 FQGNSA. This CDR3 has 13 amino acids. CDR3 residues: CASSLVQYNEQFF. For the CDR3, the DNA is TGTGCCAGCAGCTTAGTACAGTACAATGAGCAGTTCTTC. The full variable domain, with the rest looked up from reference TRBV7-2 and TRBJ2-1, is GAGVSQSPSNKVTEKGKDVELRCDPISGHTALYWYRQSLGQGLEFLIYFQGNSAPDKSGLPSDRFSAERTGGSVSTLTIQRTQQEDSAVYLCASSLVQYNEQFFGPGTRLTVL.

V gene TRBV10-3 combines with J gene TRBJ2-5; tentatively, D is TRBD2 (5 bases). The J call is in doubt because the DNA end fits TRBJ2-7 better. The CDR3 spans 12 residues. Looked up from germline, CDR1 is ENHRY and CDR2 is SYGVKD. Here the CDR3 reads CAISAGIYEQYF. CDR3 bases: TGTGCCATCAGTGCGGGGATCTACGAGCAGTACTTC.

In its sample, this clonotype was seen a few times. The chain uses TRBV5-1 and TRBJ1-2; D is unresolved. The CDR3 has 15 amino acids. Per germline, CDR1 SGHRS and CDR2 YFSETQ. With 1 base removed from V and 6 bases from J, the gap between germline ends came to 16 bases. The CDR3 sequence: CASSLTPLAADGYTF. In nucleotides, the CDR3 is TGCGCCAGCAGCTTGACTCCTTTAGCAGCGGATGGCTACACCTTC. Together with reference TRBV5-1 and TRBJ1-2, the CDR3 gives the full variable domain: KAGVTQTPRYLIKTRGQQVTLSCSPISGHRSVSWYQQTPGQGLQFLFEYFSETQRNKGNFPGRFSGRQFSNSRSEMNVSTLELGDSALYLCASSLTPLAADGYTFGSGTRLTVV.

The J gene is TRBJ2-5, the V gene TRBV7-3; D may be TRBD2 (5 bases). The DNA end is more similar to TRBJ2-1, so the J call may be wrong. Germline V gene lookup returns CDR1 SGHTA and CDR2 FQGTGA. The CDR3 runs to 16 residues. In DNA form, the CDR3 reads TGTGCCAGCAGCTTAATCGGGCCCAACTCCGGAGGTGAGCAGTTCTTC. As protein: CASSLIGPNSGGEQFF.

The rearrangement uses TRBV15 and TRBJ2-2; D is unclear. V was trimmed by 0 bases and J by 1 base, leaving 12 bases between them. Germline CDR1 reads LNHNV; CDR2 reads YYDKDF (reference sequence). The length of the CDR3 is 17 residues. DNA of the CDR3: TGTGCCACCAGCAGAGATCCTGGGCTGCTGAACACCGGGGAGCTGTTTTTT. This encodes CATSRDPGLLNTGELFF. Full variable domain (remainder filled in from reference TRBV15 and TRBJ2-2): DAMVIQNPRYQVTQFGKPVTLSCSQTLNHNVMYWYQQKSSQAPKLLFHYYDKDFNNEADTPDNFQSRRPNTSFCFLDIRSPGLGDTAMYLCATSRDPGLLNTGELFFGEGSRLTVL.